This T cell receptor beta chain was captured by sequencing in a study of T cells in Graves' hyperthyroidism and ophthalmopathy. Broader study findings: Before onset, by a median of approximately 6.2 months, the model predicted ophthalmopathy. Blood shared most expanded thyroid clonotypes above 0.001.

Researchers took RNA transcripts and amplified the TCR beta CDR3 regions from them. An initial round of RT-PCR targeting the TCR CDR3 relied on the HTBI primer set. TCRdb reprocessed the multiplex PCR reads with MiXCR, giving one entry per CDR3 protein. The sample records 480,000 or so distinct CDR3 sequences, 35% to 50% being singletons. Patients were excluded because of uncontrolled infection, other autoimmune disease, pregnancy or lactation. In making diagnoses, clinical symptoms, serum thyroxine and TRAb, thyroid ultrasound and orbital computed tomography were all used. About this clonotype itself: Its antigen is undetermined.

Germline values: CDR1 MDHEN, CDR2 SYDVKM. Germline trimming cut 4 bases from V and 9 bases from J; bases unmatched to any gene: 3. There are 13 residues in the CDR3. The chain carries TRBV28 and TRBJ2-2; 9 bases agree with TRBD1. The sequenced sample consisted of peripheral blood or thyroid tissue (not recorded which). The receptor was derived from an adult woman with Graves' disease, either hyperthyroidism or ophthalmopathy (not recorded which). As DNA, the CDR3 is TGTGCCAGCAGTTCCACAGGGGGCTGGGAGCTGTTTTTT. Translation gives CASSSTGGWELFF.